Below, one TCR beta chain is given with its context. What it binds is not known. The record originates from a study of T-cell memory formation after mild COVID-19. Study findings and constraints: Most CD4+ clones that shrank were in CM and EM, while CD8+ ones turned up in EMRA. Unconfirmed was the SARS-CoV-2 specificity of second-wave clones that peaked on day 37. Clones contracting over day 15 to 85 were CD4/CD8 balanced, with later expanders leaning CD4+.

5'RACE with constant-segment primers built TCRalpha and TCRbeta cDNA libraries with UMIs. TCRdb re-called the 5' RACE reads with MiXCR, one entry per CDR3 protein. The sample holds about 340,000 distinct CDR3 sequences; less than 20% are singletons and the top ten take about 22%. This CDR3 has 15 amino acids. V trimming: 3 bases; J trimming: 6 bases; junction bases outside the gene matches: 6. Germline-derived CDR1 and CDR2 are LGHNA and YNFKEQ. This clonotype was sampled from a man aged 18-30 years who had mild COVID-19 (a few samples of this study predate the infection). Cell type and time point are not known. The chain joins TRBV4-2 to TRBJ1-5; TRBD1 agrees at 9 bases. Sequencing was performed on PBMCs or a T cell subset sorted from them (not recorded which). This CDR3 reads CASSQAGTGSQPQHF. DNA for the CDR3: TGTGCCAGCAGCCAGGCCGGGACAGGGAGTCAGCCCCAGCATTTT.